The present T cell receptor (beta chain) was sequenced within a study of cytomegalovirus exposure and HLA in healthy donors. Study-level background: According to later analysis, the same platform produced the 100 to 150 validation and under 750 first-cohort repertoires.

Remarks on this clone: What it binds is unknown.

Clones were read by immunoSEQ multiplex PCR, and TCRdb kept only the in-frame ones, dropping some. The data show hundreds of thousands of clones, roughly 90% seen once. Study-wide findings and caveats: The study put 160 or so TCR beta chains on its list as cytomegalovirus-associated.

The receptor was isolated from a woman aged 18-29 years in good health and CMV-seronegative. Sequenced material: PBMCs.

For the CDR3, the DNA is TGTGCCAGCAGCTCTAGACCAACAGGTAGCTCCTACGAGCAGTACTTC. It specifies CASSSRPTGSSYEQYF. The rearrangement uses TRBV7-9 and TRBJ2-7; TRBD1 might be the D (5 bases). CDR3 length: 16 amino acids. Germline CDR1 and CDR2: SEHNR and FQNEAQ (reference sequence). V lost 4 bases, J lost 0 bases, and 16 bases lay in between. The variable domain in full, with the rest retrieved from reference TRBV7-9 and TRBJ2-7, is DTGVSQNPRHKITKRGQNVTFRCDPISEHNRLYWYRQTLGQGPEFLTYFQNEAQLEKSRLLSDRFSAERPKGSFSTLEIQRTEQGDSAMYLCASSSRPTGSSYEQYFGPGTRLTVT.